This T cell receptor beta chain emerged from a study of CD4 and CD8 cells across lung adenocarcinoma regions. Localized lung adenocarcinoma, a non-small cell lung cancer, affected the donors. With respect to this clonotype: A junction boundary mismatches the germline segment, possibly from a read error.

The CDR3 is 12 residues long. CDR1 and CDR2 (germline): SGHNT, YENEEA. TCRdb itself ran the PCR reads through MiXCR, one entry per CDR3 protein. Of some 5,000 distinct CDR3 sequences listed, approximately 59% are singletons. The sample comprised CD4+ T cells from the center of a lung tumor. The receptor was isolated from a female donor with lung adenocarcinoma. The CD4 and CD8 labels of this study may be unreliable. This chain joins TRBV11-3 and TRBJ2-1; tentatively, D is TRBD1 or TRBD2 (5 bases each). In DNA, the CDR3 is TGTGCCAGCAGCTTTGGGACCTCTCTGGTGTACTTC. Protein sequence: CASSFGTSLVYF.